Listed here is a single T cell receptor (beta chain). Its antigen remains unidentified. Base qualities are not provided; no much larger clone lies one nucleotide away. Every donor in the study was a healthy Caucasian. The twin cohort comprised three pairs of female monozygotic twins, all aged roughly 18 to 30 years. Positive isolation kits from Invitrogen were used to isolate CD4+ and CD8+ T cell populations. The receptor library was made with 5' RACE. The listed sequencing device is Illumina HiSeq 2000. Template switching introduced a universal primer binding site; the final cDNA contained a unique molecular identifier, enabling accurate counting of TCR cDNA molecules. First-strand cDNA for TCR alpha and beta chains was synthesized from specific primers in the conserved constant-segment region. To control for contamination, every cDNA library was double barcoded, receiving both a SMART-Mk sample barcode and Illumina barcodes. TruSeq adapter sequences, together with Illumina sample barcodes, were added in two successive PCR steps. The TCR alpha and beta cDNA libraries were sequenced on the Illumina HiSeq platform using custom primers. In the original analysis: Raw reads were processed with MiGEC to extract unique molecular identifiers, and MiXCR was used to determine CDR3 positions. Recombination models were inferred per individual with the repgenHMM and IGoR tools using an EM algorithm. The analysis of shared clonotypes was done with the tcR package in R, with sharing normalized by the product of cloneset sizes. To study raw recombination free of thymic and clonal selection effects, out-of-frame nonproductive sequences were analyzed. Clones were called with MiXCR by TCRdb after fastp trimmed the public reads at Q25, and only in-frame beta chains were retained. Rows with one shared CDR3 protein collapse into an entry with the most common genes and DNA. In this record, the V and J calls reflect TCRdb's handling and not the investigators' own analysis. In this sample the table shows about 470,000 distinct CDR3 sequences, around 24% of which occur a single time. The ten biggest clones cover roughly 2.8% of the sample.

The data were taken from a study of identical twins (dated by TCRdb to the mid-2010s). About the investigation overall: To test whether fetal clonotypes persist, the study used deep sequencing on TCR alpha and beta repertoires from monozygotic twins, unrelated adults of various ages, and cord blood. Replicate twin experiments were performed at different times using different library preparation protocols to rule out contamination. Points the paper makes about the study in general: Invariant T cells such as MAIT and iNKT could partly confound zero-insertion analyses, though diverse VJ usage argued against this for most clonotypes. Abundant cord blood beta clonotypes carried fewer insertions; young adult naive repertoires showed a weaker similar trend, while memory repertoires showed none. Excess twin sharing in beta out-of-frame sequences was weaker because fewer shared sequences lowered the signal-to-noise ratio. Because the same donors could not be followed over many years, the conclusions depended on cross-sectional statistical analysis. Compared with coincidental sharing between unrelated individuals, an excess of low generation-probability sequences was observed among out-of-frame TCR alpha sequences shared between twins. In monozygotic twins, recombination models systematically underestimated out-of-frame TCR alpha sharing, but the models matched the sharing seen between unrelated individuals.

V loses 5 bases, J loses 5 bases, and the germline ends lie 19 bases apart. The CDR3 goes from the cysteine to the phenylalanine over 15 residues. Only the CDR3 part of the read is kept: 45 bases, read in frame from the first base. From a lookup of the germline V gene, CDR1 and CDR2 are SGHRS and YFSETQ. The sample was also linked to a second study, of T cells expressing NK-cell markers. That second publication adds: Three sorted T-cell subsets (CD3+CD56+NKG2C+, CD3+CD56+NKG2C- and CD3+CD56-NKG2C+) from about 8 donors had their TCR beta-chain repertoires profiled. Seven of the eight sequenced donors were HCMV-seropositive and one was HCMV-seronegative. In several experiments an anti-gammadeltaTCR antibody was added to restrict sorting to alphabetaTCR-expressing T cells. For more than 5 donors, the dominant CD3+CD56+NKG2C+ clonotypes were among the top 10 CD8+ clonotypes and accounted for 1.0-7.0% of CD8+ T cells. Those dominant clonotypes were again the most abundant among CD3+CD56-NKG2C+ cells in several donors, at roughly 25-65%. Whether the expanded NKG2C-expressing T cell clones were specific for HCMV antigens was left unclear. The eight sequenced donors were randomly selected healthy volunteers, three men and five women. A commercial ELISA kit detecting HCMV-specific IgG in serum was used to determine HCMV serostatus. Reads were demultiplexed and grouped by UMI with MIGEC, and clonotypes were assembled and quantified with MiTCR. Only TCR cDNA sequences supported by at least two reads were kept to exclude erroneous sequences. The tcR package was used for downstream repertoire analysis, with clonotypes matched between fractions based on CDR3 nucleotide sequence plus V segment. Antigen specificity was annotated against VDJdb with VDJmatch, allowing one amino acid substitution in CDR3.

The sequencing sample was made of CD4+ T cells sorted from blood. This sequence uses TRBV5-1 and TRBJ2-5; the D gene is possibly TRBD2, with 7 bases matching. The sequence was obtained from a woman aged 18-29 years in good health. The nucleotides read TGCGCCAGCAGAGATATGGGGGGGGGCCCGGAGACCCAGTACTTC. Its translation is CASRDMGGGPETQYF.